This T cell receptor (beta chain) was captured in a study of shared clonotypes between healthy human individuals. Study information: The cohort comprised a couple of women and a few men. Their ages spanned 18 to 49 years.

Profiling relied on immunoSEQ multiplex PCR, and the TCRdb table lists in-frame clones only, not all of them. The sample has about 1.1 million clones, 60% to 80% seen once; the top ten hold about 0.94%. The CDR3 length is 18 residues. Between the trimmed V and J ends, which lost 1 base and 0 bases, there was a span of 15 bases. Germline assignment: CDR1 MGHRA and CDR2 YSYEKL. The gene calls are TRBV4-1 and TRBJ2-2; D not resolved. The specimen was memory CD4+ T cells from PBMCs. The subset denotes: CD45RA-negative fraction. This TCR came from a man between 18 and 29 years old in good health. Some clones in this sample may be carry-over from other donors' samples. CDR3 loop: CASSQALGRSPNTGELFF. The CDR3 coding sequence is TGCGCCAGCAGCCAAGCCCTCGGGCGCTCCCCGAACACCGGGGAGCTGTTTTTT.